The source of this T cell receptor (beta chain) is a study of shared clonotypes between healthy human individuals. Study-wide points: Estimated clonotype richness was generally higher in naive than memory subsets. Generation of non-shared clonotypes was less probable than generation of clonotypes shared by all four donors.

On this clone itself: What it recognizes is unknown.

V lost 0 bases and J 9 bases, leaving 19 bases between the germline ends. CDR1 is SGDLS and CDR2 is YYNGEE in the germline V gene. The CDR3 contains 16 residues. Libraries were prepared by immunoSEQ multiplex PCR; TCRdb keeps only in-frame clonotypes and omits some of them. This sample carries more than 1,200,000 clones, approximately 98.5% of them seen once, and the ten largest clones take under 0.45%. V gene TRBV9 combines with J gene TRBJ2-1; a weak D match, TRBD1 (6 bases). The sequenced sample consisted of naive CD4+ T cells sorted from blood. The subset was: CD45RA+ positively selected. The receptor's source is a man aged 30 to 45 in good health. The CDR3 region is CASSVGSGATNSEQFF. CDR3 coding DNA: TGTGCCAGCAGCGTAGGGTCAGGGGCCACAAACAGTGAGCAGTTCTTC.